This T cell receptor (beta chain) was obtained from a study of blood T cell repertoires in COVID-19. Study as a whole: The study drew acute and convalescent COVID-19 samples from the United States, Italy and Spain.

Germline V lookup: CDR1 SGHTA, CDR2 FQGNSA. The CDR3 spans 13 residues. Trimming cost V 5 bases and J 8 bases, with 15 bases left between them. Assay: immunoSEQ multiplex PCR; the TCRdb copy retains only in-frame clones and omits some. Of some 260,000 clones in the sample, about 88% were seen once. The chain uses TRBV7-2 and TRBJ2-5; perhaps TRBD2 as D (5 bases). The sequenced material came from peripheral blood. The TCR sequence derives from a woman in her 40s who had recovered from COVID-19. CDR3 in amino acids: CASSTRTSNTQYF. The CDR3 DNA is TGTGCCAGCAGCACCCGGACTTCAAACACCCAGTACTTC.